Listed below are T cell receptor beta chains from one sample, sequenced in a study of cytomegalovirus exposure and HLA in healthy donors. Assay used: immunoSEQ multiplex PCR; TCRdb lists only in-frame clones, some missing. The sample comprises 95,000 to 150,000 clones, roughly 75% of which are singletons, and 1% to 1.5% rests with the top ten. The specimen sequenced was PBMCs. These receptors originate from a female donor in good health and CMV-seronegative. CDR3s include the opening cysteine and the closing phenylalanine or tryptophan. The order of the fields is J gene, V gene, D gene, clone size, CDR3 protein, CDR3 DNA. The D gene is left open where the match is weak. Some rows mark clone size as missing; the rest say once, few, many or name a class of expanded clone.

TRBJ1-3,TRBV5-6,NA,NA,CASSFIDRGNTIYF,TGTGCCAGCAGCTTTATAGACAGGGGAAACACCATATATTTT
TRBJ2-1,TRBV27,TRBD2,NA,CASSFRASGRWSYNEQFF,TGTGCCAGCAGTTTCCGGGCTAGCGGGAGGTGGTCCTACAATGAGCAGTTCTTC
TRBJ1-4,TRBV28,NA,NA,CASTPGVLGGEKLFF,TGTGCCAGCACCCCAGGCGTCCTCGGGGGTGAAAAACTGTTTTTT
TRBJ2-2,TRBV30,TRBD1,once,CAWSDNKGARTTGELFF,TGTGCCTGGAGTGATAATAAGGGGGCGCGCACCACCGGGGAGCTGTTTTTT
TRBJ2-2,TRBV6-1,NA,NA,CASRVGHTGELFF,TGTGCCAGCAGGGTCGGTCACACCGGGGAGCTGTTTTTT
TRBJ1-2,TRBV5-4,NA,NA,CASSLAPDSFRDGYTF,TGTGCCAGCAGCTTGGCCCCGGACAGTTTCCGAGATGGCTACACCTTC
TRBJ1-3,TRBV28,NA,NA,CASSPGTRYSGNTIYF,TGTGCCAGCAGCCCCGGGACACGATACTCTGGAAACACCATATATTTT
TRBJ1-5,TRBV27,NA,once,CASSLTQGSQPQHF,TGTGCCAGCAGTTTAACTCAGGGGAGTCAGCCCCAGCATTTT
TRBJ2-3,TRBV10-3,TRBD2,NA,CAISGIAGRDTQYF,TGTGCCATCAGTGGGATAGCGGGACGGGATACGCAGTATTTT
TRBJ2-3,TRBV19,NA,NA,CASSIRGFSTDTQYF,TGTGCCAGTAGCATCAGGGGCTTTAGCACAGATACGCAGTATTTT
TRBJ2-3,TRBV19,TRBD1,NA,CASSGQGRSSTDTQYF,TGTGCCAGTAGTGGACAGGGCCGGTCTAGCACAGATACGCAGTATTTT
TRBJ1-5,TRBV7-9,NA,few,CASSSGGQPQHF,TGTGCCAGCAGCTCGGGAGGACAGCCCCAGCATTTT
TRBJ1-1,TRBV5-1,TRBD1,NA,CASSLDDRGLAEAFF,TGCGCCAGCAGCTTGGACGACAGGGGGCTCGCTGAAGCTTTCTTT
TRBJ2-7,TRBV5-1,NA,NA,CASSFTGSYEQYF,TGCGCCAGCAGCTTTACCGGGTCCTACGAGCAGTACTTC
TRBJ1-4,TRBV13,TRBD1,NA,CASSSRTGEKLFF,TGTGCCAGCAGCTCAAGGACAGGGGAAAAACTGTTTTTT
TRBJ2-1,TRBV19,NA,NA,CASSISGMNEQFF,TGTGCCAGTAGTATTTCAGGGATGAATGAGCAGTTCTTC
TRBJ2-7,TRBV9,TRBD2,NA,CASSVGAGGRFDEQYF,TGTGCCAGCAGCGTTGGGGCCGGGGGGAGGTTCGACGAGCAGTACTTC
TRBJ2-3,TRBV6-4,NA,NA,CAGSAAATDTQYF,TGTGCCGGCAGCGCCGCGGCCACAGATACGCAGTATTTT
TRBJ2-5,TRBV5-6,NA,few,CASSQGPGETQYF,TGTGCCAGCAGCCAGGGTCCCGGGGAGACCCAGTACTTC
TRBJ2-7,TRBV11-2,TRBD1,NA,CASSLDRANEQYF,TGTGCCAGCAGCTTGGACAGGGCCAACGAGCAGTACTTC
TRBJ2-5,TRBV6-1,NA,NA,CASRATGKETQYF,TGTGCCAGCAGAGCGACAGGAAAAGAGACCCAGTACTTC
TRBJ1-3,TRBV5-4,NA,NA,CASSLVGGGLGSNTIYF,TGTGCCAGCAGTTTGGTTGGGGGAGGGTTGGGTTCGAACACCATATATTTT
TRBJ1-1,TRBV19,NA,NA,CASSIGVNTEAFF,TGTGCCAGTAGTATCGGGGTGAACACTGAAGCTTTCTTT
TRBJ2-7,TRBV27,TRBD1,few,CASSPGTGYNEQYF,TGTGCCAGCAGTCCCGGGACAGGTTATAACGAGCAGTACTTC
TRBJ1-2,TRBV2,TRBD1,NA,CASSARQGRVGGYTF,TGTGCCAGCAGTGCCAGACAGGGCAGGGTTGGAGGCTACACCTTC
TRBJ2-2,TRBV6-5,NA,NA,CASEQGGKLGELFF,TGTGCCAGCGAACAGGGGGGGAAGTTAGGGGAGCTGTTTTTT
TRBJ1-2,TRBV6-4,NA,once,CASSGTGNYGYTF,TGTGCCAGCAGTGGGACGGGGAACTATGGCTACACCTTC
TRBJ2-3,TRBV11-2,TRBD2,few,CASSLGSTGRGGTDTQYF,TGTGCCAGCAGCTTAGGTTCAACGGGGAGGGGAGGCACAGATACGCAGTATTTT
TRBJ2-3,TRBV15,NA,NA,CATSRATSRADTQYF,TGTGCCACCAGCAGAGCTACTAGCCGTGCAGATACGCAGTATTTT
TRBJ2-5,TRBV6-1,TRBD2,NA,CASTGLAGGFETQYF,TGTGCCAGCACGGGACTAGCGGGAGGGTTTGAGACCCAGTACTTC
TRBJ1-1,TRBV28,TRBD1,NA,CASISPARGRVNTEAFF,TGTGCCAGCATCTCTCCGGCCAGGGGGCGCGTGAACACTGAAGCTTTCTTT
TRBJ2-1,TRBV15,TRBD2,NA,CATSARAGGADEQFF,TGTGCCACCAGCGCACGAGCGGGGGGGGCCGATGAGCAGTTCTTC
TRBJ2-1,TRBV7-3,TRBD2,NA,CASSLAGGGYRDNEQFF,TGTGCCAGCAGCTTAGCGGGAGGAGGGTATAGGGACAATGAGCAGTTCTTC
TRBJ1-2,TRBV28,TRBD1,NA,CASSPGGRLYGYTF,TGTGCCAGCAGTCCAGGGGGACGGTTGTATGGCTACACCTTC
TRBJ1-2,TRBV6-1,NA,once,CASSESGRRGYTF,TGTGCCAGCAGTGAATCGGGGAGACGGGGCTACACCTTC
TRBJ2-1,TRBV6-1,TRBD2,NA,CASTALAVYNEQFF,TGTGCCAGCACGGCTCTAGCGGTTTACAATGAGCAGTTCTTC
TRBJ1-2,TRBV11-2,NA,NA,CASSLDSRWTALNYGYTF,TGTGCCAGCAGCTTAGATTCTAGATGGACAGCCTTAAACTATGGCTACACCTTC
TRBJ2-7,TRBV18,NA,NA,CASSTGEGGYEQYF,TGTGCCAGCTCCACCGGGGAAGGAGGCTACGAGCAGTACTTC
TRBJ1-2,TRBV9,NA,NA,CASSARSRGDPGYTF,TGTGCCAGCAGCGCCAGATCGCGGGGCGACCCTGGCTACACCTTC